The 24 T cell receptor beta chains below all came from one sample that was sequenced in a study of T cell responses to AZD1222 COVID-19 vaccine. The assay was immunoSEQ multiplex PCR, and TCRdb's table has in-frame clones only and misses some. Altogether under 150,000 clones are present, about nine tenths being singletons, with the ten largest covering about 2.5%. The sequencing here drew on peripheral blood, taken 28 days after the second AZD1222 dose. These receptors all stem from an adult who received the AZD1222 COVID-19 vaccine.

The V call is TRBV19, the J call TRBJ1-1, with 12 nucleotides matching TRBD1. The junction had 12 bases not matched to a gene; V was cut back by 4 bases and J by 6 bases. Germline V CDR1 and CDR2: LNHDA, SQIVND (reference sequence). This CDR3 comprises 17 residues. The CDR3 region has the DNA TGTGCCAGTAGTACCCGGGACAGGGGGCGAGGGGGAGCTGAAGCTTTCTTT. It specifies CASSTRDRGRGGAEAFF.

The chain couples TRBV6-5 to TRBJ1-1; the D gene is possibly TRBD1 (5 bases). This CDR3 is 14 amino acids long. V was clipped by 7 bases and J by 4 bases, with 16 bases between them. Germline V gene data show CDR1 as MNHEY and CDR2 as SVGAGI. The CDR3 loop is CASKAGTLGTEAFF. For the CDR3, the DNA is TGTGCCAGCAAAGCCGGGACCCTGGGCACTGAAGCTTTCTTT.

Of note for this clone: An end of the junction does not agree with germline; a read error may underlie this. The genes are TRBV7-7 and TRBJ2-7; D is ambiguous. The germline CDR1 and CDR2 sequences are SSHAT and FNYEAQ (reference sequence). The CDR3 has 12 residues. CDR3 sequence reads: CASSPLPYEQYF. Here the CDR3 DNA reads TGTGCTAGCAGCCCTCTCCCCTACGAGCAGTACTTC.

The chain carries TRBV5-1 and TRBJ2-3; no clear D gene. CDR3 size: 13 residues. Trimming removed 0 bases from V and 0 bases from J, with 2 bases in between. From germline, CDR1 is SGHRS and CDR2 YFSETQ. The CDR3 is CASSLGSTDTQYF. As DNA, the CDR3 is TGCGCCAGCAGCTTGGGTAGCACAGATACGCAGTATTTT.

This rearrangement joins TRBV6-2 or TRBV6-3 to TRBJ1-1, with a weak D call TRBD1 (5 bases). The CDR3 is made up of 17 amino acids. Germline V gives CDR1 MNHEY, CDR2 SVGEGT. V dropped 5 bases and J dropped 4 bases, with 23 bases sitting between them. The CDR3 DNA reads as TGTGCCAGCAGTCGGCCCTTGACAGTTTCTGGTCTCACTGAAGCTTTCTTT. Translation gives CASSRPLTVSGLTEAFF.

This rearrangement joins TRBV9 to TRBJ2-5; no reliable D call. This CDR3 has 14 residues. V lost 1 base and J lost 4, with 11 bases in between. Per germline, CDR1 SGDLS and CDR2 YYNGEE. CDR3 residues: CASSVSGTTETQYF. The CDR3 DNA sequence: TGTGCCAGCAGCGTATCGGGTACCACAGAGACCCAGTACTTC.

The J gene is TRBJ1-6, the V gene TRBV16, with D possibly TRBD1 on 5 matching bases. Germline CDR1 reads KGHSY; CDR2 reads FQNENV. V was cut by 2 bases and J by 5 bases, with 13 bases left in between. This CDR3 has 16 amino acids. CDR3 sequence reads: CASSQTSRVHNSPLHF. In nucleotides, the CDR3 is TGTGCCAGCAGCCAAACTTCCAGGGTGCATAATTCACCCCTCCACTTT.

This clone was recorded a few times. The V and J genes are TRBV4-3 and TRBJ1-4; D is possibly TRBD1 (6 bases). The V and J ends lost 4 bases and 4 bases respectively, with 13 bases between them. Germline lookup yields CDR1 LGHNA and CDR2 YSLEER. This CDR3 is 15 amino acids long. The chain's CDR3 is CASSPLSRGNEKLFF. DNA of the CDR3: TGCGCCAGCAGCCCGCTCAGCAGGGGTAATGAAAAACTGTTTTTT.

The chain's CDR3 is CASRRQGNEKLFF. For the CDR3, the DNA is TGTGCCAGCAGACGACAGGGGAATGAAAAACTGTTTTTT. V and J are TRBV5-6 and TRBJ1-4; 8 bases are shared with TRBD1. V lost 5 bases and J lost 5; bases outside the gene matches: 2. The germline V gene encodes CDR1 SGHDT and CDR2 YYEEEE. The CDR3 extends over 13 amino acids.

The rearrangement joins TRBV12-5 to TRBJ1-5; 7 nucleotides agree with TRBD1. Germline values: CDR1 LGHNT, CDR2 FRNRAP. This CDR3 is built from 14 residues. V gave up 6 bases and J gave up 2 bases; unmatched junction bases: 4. CDR3 residues: CASGPGTGNQPQHF. In DNA form, the CDR3 reads TGTGCTAGTGGCCCAGGGACAGGCAATCAGCCCCAGCATTTT.

This chain joins TRBV28 and TRBJ2-7, with a weak D call TRBD2 (6 bases). CDR1 is MDHEN and CDR2 is SYDVKM in the germline V gene. Trimming left V 7 bases short and J 0 bases short, with 10 bases between. The CDR3 is made up of 13 amino acids. The CDR3 DNA follows: TGTGCCAGCACCTCGGGGGACTCCTACGAGCAGTACTTC. It specifies CASTSGDSYEQYF.

This chain joins TRBV5-4 and TRBJ1-1; D may be TRBD1 (6 bases). The CDR3 is 15 amino acids. V was cut by 0 bases and J by 1 base, with 10 bases left in between. Germline V gene lookup returns CDR1 SGHNT and CDR2 YYREEE (reference sequence). Here the CDR3 DNA reads TGTGCCAGCAGCTTGGAGGGGGGCTGGAACACTGAAGCTTTCTTT. Translated, it gives CASSLEGGWNTEAFF.

The CDR3 protein is CASSFRDRVGELFF. In DNA form, the CDR3 reads TGTGCCAGCAGCTTCCGGGACAGAGTCGGGGAGCTGTTTTTT. The gene calls are TRBV3-1 (or the pseudogene TRBV3-2) and TRBJ2-2, with 7 nucleotides matching TRBD1. CDR3 length equals 14 residues. Per germline, CDR1 LGHDT and CDR2 YNNKEL (reference sequence). The junction had 7 bases not matched to a gene; V was cut back by 5 bases and J by 7 bases.

This clone was picked up one time. The rearrangement links TRBV18 to TRBJ1-5; D possibly corresponds to TRBD1 (6 bases). The CDR3 is 16 amino acids. Germline loops: CDR1 KGHSH, CDR2 LQKENI. Trimming pared 5 bases from V and 3 bases from J, leaving 17 bases between. The DNA of the CDR3 is TGTGCCAGCTCAACAGGGCAGGGACCGGCCAATCAGCCCCAGCATTTT. Translating it yields CASSTGQGPANQPQHF.

The chain is built from TRBV5-1 and TRBJ2-3; D not certain. Germline CDR1 reads SGHRS; CDR2 reads YFSETQ. The CDR3 spans 15 residues. V gave up 1 base and J gave up 3 bases, with 12 bases separating them. The CDR3 protein is CASSLTDPKTDTQYF. The CDR3 nucleotides are TGCGCCAGCAGCTTGACGGACCCTAAAACAGATACGCAGTATTTT.

This rearrangement joins TRBV7-7 to TRBJ2-3, with 8 bases lining up with TRBD1. The V gene's germline CDR1 is SSHAT and CDR2 FNYEAQ (reference sequence). The CDR3 is 17 residues long. V gave up 1 base and J gave up 3 bases; unmatched junction bases: 9. In nucleotides, the CDR3 is TGTGCCAGCAGCTTAGGACGGACAGGGCCTGTTACAGATACGCAGTATTTT. Its protein is CASSLGRTGPVTDTQYF.

CDR3 region: CASSSRLAGYTGELFF. The CDR3 DNA follows: TGCGCCAGCAGCTCCCGACTAGCGGGGTACACCGGGGAGCTGTTTTTT. This chain uses TRBV5-1 with TRBJ2-2; 11 nucleotides agree with TRBD2. The CDR3 runs 16 residues. Germline CDR1 reads SGHRS; CDR2 reads YFSETQ. V lost 3 bases, J lost 3 bases, and 4 bases stayed unmatched.

The CDR3 sequence is CASSLADRGNTEAFF. CDR3 DNA sequence: TGTGCCAGCAGCTTAGCCGACAGGGGGAACACTGAAGCTTTCTTT. The genes are TRBV7-9 and TRBJ1-1, with 8 bases matching TRBD1. This CDR3 contains 15 residues. Looked up from germline, CDR1 is SEHNR and CDR2 is FQNEAQ (reference sequence). V was pared by 0 bases and J by 1 base, with 1 base of the junction left unmatched.

The genes are TRBV7-8 and TRBJ1-5; D ambiguous. Germline V lookup: CDR1 SGHVS, CDR2 FQNEAQ. Trimming removed 5 bases from V and 3 bases from J, with 11 bases in between. CDR3 length equals 14 residues. The CDR3 coding sequence is TGTGCCAGCAGCCCCCAAGGGCACAATCAGCCCCAGCATTTT. Translation gives CASSPQGHNQPQHF.

The chain is built from TRBV11-2 and TRBJ2-7, with 10 bases lining up with TRBD1. This CDR3 has 17 residues. Germline trimming cut 5 bases from V and 2 bases from J; bases unmatched to any gene: 12. CDR1 and CDR2 from the germline V gene are SGHAT and FQNNGV. In DNA, the CDR3 is TGTGCCAGCAGCCCTATTAACCGGGACAGGGGTACCTACGAGCAGTACTTC. Its protein is CASSPINRDRGTYEQYF.

This clone was detected a few times. The chain links TRBV5-5 to TRBJ2-3; 12 nucleotides line up with TRBD2. J was trimmed by 3 bases and V by 4 bases; bases with no gene match: 9. Germline V gene sequence: CDR1 SGHKS, CDR2 YYEKEE (reference sequence). This CDR3 has 17 residues. This chain's CDR3 is CASSTGLAGQRTDTQYF. CDR3 DNA sequence: TGTGCCAGCAGCACCGGACTAGCGGGACAGAGGACAGATACGCAGTATTTT. Complete variable domain (other parts from reference TRBV5-5 and TRBJ2-3): DAGVTQSPTHLIKTRGQQVTLRCSPISGHKSVSWYQQVLGQGPQFIFQYYEKEERGRGNFPDRFSARQFPNYSSELNVNALLLGDSALYLCASSTGLAGQRTDTQYFGPGTRLTVL.

The chain links TRBV4-3 to TRBJ2-7; perhaps TRBD1 as D (5 bases). Germline CDR1 LGHNA, CDR2 YSLEER. The CDR3 spans 14 residues. Trimming left V 0 bases short and J 2 bases short, with 8 bases between. DNA of the CDR3: TGCGCCAGCAGCCAAGATCAGGGCCCCTACGAGCAGTACTTC. This encodes CASSQDQGPYEQYF.

In its sample, this clone was seen a few times. The chain employs TRBV9 and TRBJ2-2, with 9 bases matching TRBD2. Germline V gene sequence: CDR1 SGDLS, CDR2 YYNGEE. The junction had 14 bases not matched to a gene; V was cut back by 2 bases and J by 6 bases. CDR3 length equals 18 residues. The CDR3 spells CASSVSLAGATGPGELFF. Written as DNA, the CDR3 is TGTGCCAGCAGCGTCTCTTTAGCGGGGGCTACGGGACCCGGGGAGCTGTTTTTT. The variable domain in full, with the rest retrieved from reference TRBV9 and TRBJ2-2, is DSGVTQTPKHLITATGQRVTLRCSPRSGDLSVYWYQQSLDQGLQFLIQYYNGEERAKGNILERFSAQQFPDLHSELNLSSLELGDSALYFCASSVSLAGATGPGELFFGEGSRLTVL.

The chain links TRBV27 to TRBJ1-2, with 10 bases fitting TRBD1. The CDR3 loop spans 15 amino acids. Germline CDR1 and CDR2: MNHEY and SMNVEV (reference sequence). Trimming cost V 0 bases and J 4 bases; bases outside gene matches: 2. The CDR3 DNA sequence: TGTGCCAGCAGTTTATCTCGGGACAGGGGCTATGGCTACACCTTC. Encoded protein: CASSLSRDRGYGYTF.